Each of the 26 T cell receptor beta chains below was sequenced from the same sample in a study of blood T cells in healthy people across ages. A second PCR of 7 to 11 cycles used a sample-barcoded 5' primer and a J-beta primer mix. One entry per CDR3 protein, called by TCRdb with MiXCR from the 5' RACE reads. In the table there are over 700,000 distinct CDR3 sequences, 25% of which are singletons. This same sample was also part of a study on T cells of mothers and their children.

Source material: blood. These receptors all come from a boy aged 5-17 years in good health.

This clonotype was counted a few times. The chain has TRBV5-1 and TRBJ2-5; perhaps TRBD2 as D (6 bases). The CDR3 spans 15 residues. V gave up 0 bases and J gave up 3 bases, with 12 bases separating them. Germline V gene lookup returns CDR1 SGHRS and CDR2 YFSETQ. The CDR3, as DNA: TGCGCCAGCAGCTTGGAAGTAACGGGGGAAGAGACCCAGTACTTC. It codes for CASSLEVTGEETQYF. The variable domain in full, with the rest retrieved from reference TRBV5-1 and TRBJ2-5, is KAGVTQTPRYLIKTRGQQVTLSCSPISGHRSVSWYQQTPGQGLQFLFEYFSETQRNKGNFPGRFSGRQFSNSRSEMNVSTLELGDSALYLCASSLEVTGEETQYFGPGTRLLVL.

There are a few counts of this clonotype. A read error may produce the germline difference seen at one junction end. The gene calls are TRBV11-2 and TRBJ2-5, with a possible D match to TRBD2 (6 bases). The better agreement between TRBJ2-1 and the DNA end casts doubt on the J call. The CDR3 contains 13 residues. Germline V gene lookup returns CDR1 SGHAT and CDR2 FQNNGV. The CDR3 protein is CASTLGTVNEQFF. The CDR3 coding sequence is TGTGCCAGCACCTTAGGGACTGTAAATGAGCAGTTCTTC.

The chain uses TRBV6-1 and TRBJ1-1; tentative D call: TRBD1 (5 bases). V was clipped by 7 bases and J by 5 bases, with 11 bases between them. The CDR3 is made up of 12 amino acids. In germline, CDR1 is MNHNS, CDR2 SASEGT. The CDR3: CASMVGTTEAFF. In DNA form, the CDR3 reads TGTGCCAGCATGGTAGGGACGACTGAAGCTTTCTTT.

Ten or more counts support this clonotype. The chain carries TRBV20-1 and TRBJ2-7; TRBD2 agrees at 9 bases. CDR3 length: 12 amino acids. Trimming removed 6 bases from V and 7 bases from J; junction bases left unmatched: 7. The germline CDR1 and CDR2 sequences are DFQATT and SNEGSKA (reference sequence). In nucleotides, the CDR3 is TGCAGTGCGGGAGCGGGAGGACAGGAGCAGTACTTC. It yields the protein CSAGAGGQEQYF.

A remark on this clonotype: At one end the junction does not follow the germline gene, possibly because of a read error. The genes are TRBV20-1 and TRBJ2-1; D is undetermined. The V gene's germline CDR1 is DFQATT and CDR2 SNEGSKA (reference sequence). There are 13 residues in the CDR3. The DNA for the CDR3 is TGCAGTGCTAAAGGGATATACTACAATGAGCAGCTCTTC. Translation: CSAKGIYYNEQLF.

This clonotype was detected a few times. The CDR3 is CAISDSGTSGRKGPEEQYF. The CDR3 DNA follows: TGTGCCATCAGTGACTCCGGGACTAGCGGGAGAAAGGGCCCCGAGGAGCAGTACTTC. The V call is TRBV10-3, the J call TRBJ2-5; TRBD2 matches 14 bases. The junction had 20 bases not matched to a gene; V was cut back by 3 bases and J by 11 bases. Germline CDR1 ENHRY, CDR2 SYGVKD. The CDR3 has 19 amino acids.

In nucleotides, the CDR3 is TGTGCTAGTGGCTCATTGAACACTGAAGCTTTCTTT. Protein sequence: CASGSLNTEAFF. V is TRBV12-5 and J is TRBJ1-1; no firm D call. Deletions cut 6 bases from V and 0 bases from J, with 5 bases between. The CDR3 is 12 amino acids. CDR1 and CDR2 from the germline V gene are LGHNT and FRNRAP.

The chain couples TRBV28 to TRBJ2-3; 8 bases agree with TRBD1. The V and J ends lost 4 bases and 4 bases, in that order; junction bases with no gene match: 7. This CDR3 spans 15 amino acids. Germline CDR1 MDHEN, CDR2 SYDVKM. CDR3 protein: CASSYRDRISDTQYF. CDR3 in DNA: TGTGCCAGCAGTTACCGGGACAGGATTTCAGATACGCAGTATTTT.

The V call is TRBV28, the J call TRBJ2-3; no reliable D call. V was clipped by 7 bases and J by 2 bases, with 19 bases between them. The CDR3 contains 16 residues. Germline CDR1 is MDHEN and CDR2 is SYDVKM. CDR3 region: CASTPMRVVNTDTQYF. The CDR3 DNA is TGTGCCAGCACCCCTATGAGAGTGGTAAACACAGATACGCAGTATTTT.

This clonotype was recorded a few times. The chain carries TRBV7-2 and TRBJ2-3, with D possibly TRBD2 on 6 matching bases. The CDR3 runs to 15 residues. The germline V and J ends were trimmed by 1 base and 9 bases, with 17 bases remaining between them. Germline lookup yields CDR1 SGHTA and CDR2 FQGNSA. CDR3 sequence: CASSLGRGEGITQYF. The CDR3 DNA sequence: TGTGCCAGCAGCTTAGGGCGGGGCGAGGGTATCACGCAGTATTTT.

This clonotype was counted only a few times. CDR3 nucleotides: TGTGCCAGCAATCCTGGGGGGCGGCGTCGGACCGGGGAGCTGTTTTTT. It is translated as CASNPGGRRRTGELFF. The rearrangement links TRBV12-3 or TRBV12-4 to TRBJ2-2; D possibly matches TRBD1 or TRBD2 (6 bases each). V was shortened by 7 bases and J by 5 bases, with 20 bases between the two germline ends. CDR3 length: 16 amino acids.

In regard to this clonotype: Germline is not matched at one junction end, which may reflect a read error. The chain links TRBV5-1 to TRBJ2-2; D may be TRBD2 (6 bases). The CDR3 sequence is 15 residues long. Germline assignment: CDR1 SGHRS and CDR2 YFSETQ. CDR3 sequence (DNA): TGCGCCAGCAGCTTTTATAGCGGAAACACCGGGGAGCCGTTTTTT. It encodes CASSFYSGNTGEPFF.

This clonotype was counted a few times. This rearrangement joins TRBV27 to TRBJ2-1; 13 nucleotides line up with TRBD2. Trimming removed 3 bases from V and 6 bases from J; junction bases left unmatched: 2. The CDR3 has 15 amino acids. Germline V gene data show CDR1 as MNHEY and CDR2 as SMNVEV (reference sequence). The CDR3 nucleotides read TGTGCCAGCAGTTTGGGACTAGCGGGATTCAATGAGCAGTTCTTC. Its protein product is CASSLGLAGFNEQFF.

This chain's CDR3 is CASSLVIHEQFF. CDR3 DNA sequence: TGCGCCAGCAGCTTGGTGATACATGAGCAGTTCTTC. The V and J genes are TRBV5-1 and TRBJ2-1, with D unclear. Germline V gene sequence: CDR1 SGHRS, CDR2 YFSETQ. Trimming stripped 0 bases from V and 8 bases from J, with 6 bases between. The CDR3 has 12 amino acids.

CDR3: CASSVAGRAGVHEQFF. The DNA for the CDR3 is TGTGCCAGCAGCGTGGCGGGTCGGGCGGGAGTGCATGAGCAGTTCTTC. The J gene is TRBJ2-5, the V gene TRBV9; 7 bases align to TRBD2. The DNA end is more similar to TRBJ2-1, so the J call may be wrong. The length of the CDR3 is 16 residues. CDR1 is SGDLS, CDR2 YYNGEE, per germline.

The V call is TRBV6-2 or TRBV6-3, the J call TRBJ2-5; 10 positions match TRBD2. The last part of the DNA fits TRBJ2-1 better; the J call may be wrong. The CDR3 is made up of 16 amino acids. CDR1 and CDR2 (germline): MNHEY, SVGEGT. The CDR3 DNA follows: TGTGCCAGCAGTTACCTGGGGCTAGCGGGAGACGCTGAGCAGTTCTTC. Protein sequence: CASSYLGLAGDAEQFF.

This sequence joins TRBV7-2 and TRBJ2-5; TRBD1 agrees at 9 bases. With V trimmed by 2 bases and J by 11 bases, 15 bases remained unmatched. The CDR3 is 16 residues long. Germline CDR1 is SGHTA and CDR2 is FQGNSA. CDR3 protein: CASSLLGRQGVGEQYF. The DNA for the CDR3 is TGTGCCAGCAGCTTATTGGGACGACAGGGGGTGGGGGAGCAGTACTTC.

Points on this clonotype: This is likely a read error, given that the CDR3 carries no conserved phenylalanine or tryptophan at its end. The rearrangement uses TRBV20-1 and TRBJ1-5; weak D call: TRBD1 (5 bases). V dropped 6 bases and J dropped 2 bases, with 14 bases sitting between them. Germline values: CDR1 DFQATT, CDR2 SNEGSKA (reference sequence). This CDR3 has 14 residues. CDR3 sequence (DNA): TGCAGTGCCGGCGGTGTGGGGGGCAATCAGCCCCAGCATTGT. Its translation: CSAGGVGGNQPQHC.

J is TRBJ1-2 and V is TRBV6-1, with D perhaps TRBD1 (5 bases). The CDR3 runs 11 residues. Germline V gene data show CDR1 as MNHNS and CDR2 as SASEGT. The germline V and J ends were trimmed by 10 bases and 3 bases, with 9 bases remaining between them. DNA for the CDR3: TGTGCCATAGGGGAGTACTATGGCTACACCTTC. Translation gives CAIGEYYGYTF.

This clonotype turned up a few times. The chain combines TRBV20-1 with TRBJ2-5, with 9 bases that match TRBD2. The J call is doubtful: the DNA matches TRBJ2-1 better. Germline V gene lookup returns CDR1 DFQATT and CDR2 SNEGSKA (reference sequence). CDR3 size: 15 residues. CDR3 region: CSARAWRGGYNEQFF. CDR3 nucleotides: TGCAGTGCTAGAGCTTGGCGGGGGGGGTACAATGAGCAGTTCTTC.

The chain links TRBV4-1 to TRBJ2-5; D remains unclear. The assigned J gene may be wrong: the sequence end matches TRBJ2-7 better. This CDR3 contains 15 residues. Germline assignment: CDR1 MGHRA and CDR2 YSYEKL. The CDR3 loop reads CASSQERASVYEQYF. Written as DNA, the CDR3 is TGCGCCAGCAGCCAAGAACGGGCCTCAGTTTACGAGCAGTACTTC.

The chain links TRBV7-6 to TRBJ2-5; the D gene is possibly TRBD2 (5 bases). The J call may not be correct, given that the DNA end is closer to TRBJ2-7. Germline CDR1 is SGHVS and CDR2 is FNYEAQ. There are 13 residues in the CDR3. The DNA of the CDR3 is TGTGCCAGACGGGATGGCCGGCACTACGAGCAGTACTTC. Protein sequence: CARRDGRHYEQYF.

This clonotype was detected a few times. One end of the junction fails to match germline, which may point to a read error. The chain links TRBV7-9 to TRBJ2-5; the match to TRBD1 covers 7 bases. CDR3 size: 14 residues. Germline V gene sequence: CDR1 SEHNR, CDR2 FQNEAQ (reference sequence). As DNA, the CDR3 is TGCGCCAGCAGCTGGGACAGACTCCAAGAGACCCAGTACTTC. Translating it yields CASSWDRLQETQYF.

V usage is TRBV24-1 and J usage is TRBJ1-5, with D perhaps TRBD1 (6 bases). CDR1 and CDR2 from the germline V gene are KGHDR and SFDVKD. The length of the CDR3 is 16 residues. V dropped 4 bases and J dropped 2 bases, with 14 bases sitting between them. CDR3 sequence (DNA): TGTGCCACCAGTGAGGGTTCGGGGGCACGCAATCAGCCCCAGCATTTT. Amino acids: CATSEGSGARNQPQHF.

On this clonotype itself: One junction end disagrees with the germline gene, perhaps due to a read error. The gene calls are TRBV27 and TRBJ2-1; the D is unclear. Germline lookup yields CDR1 MNHEY and CDR2 SMNVEV (reference sequence). The CDR3 runs 14 residues. CDR3 nucleotide sequence: TGTGCCAGCAGTTCAGAAAGCTCCCACAATGAGCAGTTCTTC. Protein: CASSSESSHNEQFF.

In this sample, this clonotype turned up a few times. J is TRBJ2-1 and V is TRBV20-1; D ambiguous. Germline CDR1 and CDR2: DFQATT and SNEGSKA (reference sequence). V was trimmed by 2 bases and J by 0 bases, leaving 14 bases between them. CDR3 size: 16 residues. The CDR3: CSARIGTSSSYNEQFF. As DNA, the CDR3 is TGCAGTGCTAGAATCGGCACTTCGAGCTCCTACAATGAGCAGTTCTTC.